This T cell receptor (beta chain) came from a study of T cell repertoires in cytomegalovirus infection. Study information: CMV infection and matching HLA type were both indicated by public TCR beta signatures. Broader study findings: HLA-C-restricted CMV clonotypes gave the most frequent clonotype in two of eight donors. Summed frequency of shared TCR beta families picked out CMV carriers who also had the relevant HLA.

The table lists this clonotype with many counts. The antigen is not known. The ends were cut back, 1 base at V and 4 bases at J, with 16 bases in the middle. Germline V gene lookup returns CDR1 SEHNR and CDR2 FQNEAQ (reference sequence). The CDR3 runs 16 residues. TCRdb reprocessed the reads with MiXCR, giving one entry per CDR3 protein. The sample lists 200,000 to 250,000 distinct CDR3 sequences, roughly 23% occurring once. This chain links TRBV7-9 with TRBJ1-2; the D gene is possibly TRBD1 (6 bases). Sequenced sample: CD8+ T cells from PBMCs. This clonotype was obtained from a human donor in good health (CMV status not recorded). Some clones in this sample may be carry-over from other donors' samples. CDR3 bases: TGTGCCAGCAGCTTAGGAGGGGGGTACTCCCCCTATGGCTACACCTTC. Its protein product is CASSLGGGYSPYGYTF.